Below, 20 T cell receptor beta chains from the same sample are listed, as sequenced in a study of cytomegalovirus exposure and HLA in healthy donors. The PCR used 60 Vbeta and 13 Jbeta primers. This table comes from immunoSEQ multiplex PCR, and its TCRdb copy is limited to in-frame clones, with some not included. The table lists about 160,000 clones, 80% to 90% of them singletons, with 1.5% to 2.5% in the top ten. The source material was PBMCs. These receptors all come from a man aged 18 to 30 in good health and CMV-seronegative.

The CDR3 region is CSVEDHRWEIRETQYF. The CDR3 DNA reads TGCAGCGTTGAAGACCACAGGTGGGAAATAAGGGAGACCCAGTACTTC. The chain combines TRBV29-1 with TRBJ2-5; TRBD1 is a possible D gene (5 bases). The CDR3 loop spans 16 amino acids. Germline values: CDR1 SQVTM, CDR2 ANQGSEA. V gave up 0 bases and J gave up 5 bases, with 19 bases separating them. The full variable domain, completed using reference TRBV29-1 and TRBJ2-5, is SAVISQKPSRDICQRGTSLTIQCQVDSQVTMMFWYRQQPGQSLTLIATANQGSEATYESGFVIDKFPISRPNLTFSTLTVSNMSPEDSSIYLCSVEDHRWEIRETQYFGPGTRLLVL.

The gene calls are TRBV19 and TRBJ2-3; TRBD2 agrees at 7 bases. V gave up 4 bases and J gave up 4 bases; unmatched junction bases: 8. The V gene's germline CDR1 is LNHDA and CDR2 SQIVND (reference sequence). The CDR3 extends over 15 amino acids. The CDR3 spells CASSRAGRESDTQYF. The CDR3 DNA is TGTGCCAGTAGTAGGGCCGGGCGGGAGTCAGATACGCAGTATTTT.

The count of this clone is one. The V and J genes are TRBV20-1 and TRBJ1-2; no reliable D call. V lost 3 bases and J lost 8, with 10 bases in between. The CDR3 is 11 amino acids. Germline loops: CDR1 DFQATT, CDR2 SNEGSKA (reference sequence). Here the CDR3 reads CSARGGLGYTF. The CDR3 DNA reads as TGCAGTGCTAGGGGAGGATTGGGCTACACCTTC.

DNA for the CDR3: TGCGCCAGCAGCCAAGCGCCCTTAGGGAGACCCGAGCAGTACTTC. This codes for CASSQAPLGRPEQYF. This chain uses TRBV4-1 with TRBJ2-7, with D possibly being TRBD2 (5 bases). Trimming pared 1 base from V and 6 bases from J, leaving 16 bases between. The CDR3 totals 15 residues. Germline CDR1 is MGHRA and CDR2 is YSYEKL.

The chain has TRBV28 and TRBJ2-5; a possible D gene is TRBD2 (6 bases). Between the trimmed V and J ends, which lost 2 bases and 4 bases, there was a span of 17 bases. The CDR3 is made up of 16 amino acids. Germline loops: CDR1 MDHEN, CDR2 SYDVKM. Here the CDR3 reads CASSLRAGLRLETQYF. CDR3 nucleotides: TGTGCCAGCAGTTTACGGGCGGGACTCCGCCTAGAGACCCAGTACTTC. Supplemented by reference TRBV28 and TRBJ2-5, the full variable domain reads DVKVTQSSRYLVKRTGEKVFLECVQDMDHENMFWYRQDPGLGLRLIYFSYDVKMKEKGDIPEGYSVSREKKERFSLILESASTNQTSMYLCASSLRAGLRLETQYFGPGTRLLVL.

This rearrangement joins TRBV29-1 to TRBJ1-1; D is unresolved. The CDR3 runs 15 residues. V was cut by 5 bases and J by 7 bases, with 23 bases left in between. CDR1 and CDR2 (germline): SQVTM, ANQGSEA. In DNA, the CDR3 is TGCAGCGTTCTAGCCGGCAGCATCTACCGAGTTGAAGCTTTCTTT. Translated: CSVLAGSIYRVEAFF.

The chain combines TRBV6-5 with TRBJ1-5; no firm D call. V gave up 6 bases and J gave up 2 bases, with 11 bases separating them. Germline CDR1 and CDR2: MNHEY and SVGAGI. This CDR3 is 14 amino acids long. CDR3 bases: TGTGCCAGCAGAAAAATCGGGGGCAATCAGCCCCAGCATTTT. Protein sequence: CASRKIGGNQPQHF.

The CDR3 spells CASGYGTSGPYEQYF. CDR3 DNA sequence: TGTGCCAGCGGGTACGGGACTAGCGGTCCCTACGAGCAGTACTTC. This chain links TRBV7-2 with TRBJ2-7; TRBD2 aligns across 11 bases. The CDR3 has 15 amino acids. Germline values: CDR1 SGHTA, CDR2 FQGNSA. V was pared by 8 bases and J by 2 bases, with 8 bases of the junction left unmatched.

This sequence joins TRBV27 and TRBJ1-5; 11 bases align to TRBD1. The junction had 5 bases not matched to a gene; V was cut back by 6 bases and J by 4 bases. The CDR3 totals 15 residues. CDR1 MNHEY and CDR2 SMNVEV come from the germline V gene (reference sequence). The CDR3 region has the DNA TGTGCCAGCAGACCGGGACAGGGGGGGAATCAGCCCCAGCATTTT. Its protein product is CASRPGQGGNQPQHF.

The chain is built from TRBV28 and TRBJ2-3, with 8 positions matching TRBD2. Germline CDR1 is MDHEN and CDR2 is SYDVKM. V was pared by 7 bases and J by 3 bases, with 6 bases of the junction left unmatched. The CDR3 is made up of 14 amino acids. CDR3 protein: CASTFQRETDTQYF. CDR3 bases: TGTGCCAGCACGTTCCAGCGGGAGACAGATACGCAGTATTTT.

The chain employs TRBV29-1 and TRBJ2-3; D call uncertain. This CDR3 region has 13 residues. Trimming took off 2 bases at V and 1 base at J, with 7 bases between the two ends. Germline loops: CDR1 SQVTM, CDR2 ANQGSEA. The CDR3 loop is CSVESSGTDTQYF. CDR3 coding DNA: TGCAGCGTTGAAAGCTCCGGCACAGATACGCAGTATTTT.

The chain has TRBV28 and TRBJ1-1; D remains unclear. CDR1 and CDR2 from the germline V gene are MDHEN and SYDVKM. The CDR3 totals 13 residues. Trimming took 4 bases from V and 11 from J, leaving 17 bases between them. The CDR3 loop is CASSSTTHGEAFF. CDR3 nucleotide sequence: TGTGCCAGCAGTTCGACCACCCATGGGGAGGCTTTCTTT.

This rearrangement joins TRBV19 to TRBJ2-4, with 12 bases identical to TRBD2. This CDR3 region has 18 residues. Germline V gives CDR1 LNHDA, CDR2 SQIVND (reference sequence). The trim removed 5 bases at V and 0 bases at J, leaving 8 bases unmatched. The DNA of the CDR3 is TGTGCCAGTAGTTTAGGACTAGCGGGGAACCTAGCCAAAAACATTCAGTACTTC. It specifies CASSLGLAGNLAKNIQYF.

This clone was seen a handful of times. The rearrangement links TRBV5-4 to TRBJ1-1; 7 bases are a match to TRBD1. Germline V lookup: CDR1 SGHNT, CDR2 YYREEE (reference sequence). There are 13 residues in the CDR3. The J segment lost 7 bases and the V segment lost 6 bases, leaving 9 bases of the junction unmatched. CDR3 nucleotide sequence: TGTGCCAGCACCGTGCAGGGACAGTTTGAAGCTTTCTTT. It yields the protein CASTVQGQFEAFF.

This chain links TRBV9 with TRBJ2-1, with a possible D match to TRBD1 (5 bases). The V gene's germline CDR1 is SGDLS and CDR2 YYNGEE. The CDR3 contains 16 residues. V gave up 3 bases and J gave up 6 bases, with 19 bases separating them. The CDR3 nucleotides are TGTGCCAGCAGCGCAACGACAGACCTCTTATTCAATGAGCAGTTCTTC. The encoded protein is CASSATTDLLFNEQFF.

As to this clone: Other DNA sequences in this specimen translate into the identical CDR3. The chain combines TRBV29-1 with TRBJ2-1; weak D call: TRBD2 (5 bases). V was clipped by 6 bases and J by 9 bases, with 15 bases between them. Germline V gives CDR1 SQVTM, CDR2 ANQGSEA. The length of the CDR3 is 12 residues. The DNA for the CDR3 is TGCAGCGTCACAACGGGGTCTGCTGAGCAGTTCTTC. This encodes CSVTTGSAEQFF.

Only one count was recorded for this clone. V gene TRBV6-6 combines with J gene TRBJ2-7; D may be TRBD1 (5 bases). The germline V gene has CDR1 MNHNY and CDR2 SVGAGI (reference sequence). Trimming cost V 5 bases and J 3 bases, with 11 bases left between them. This CDR3 has 13 residues. CDR3 coding DNA: TGTGCCAGCAGTCGGACACCTTTCTACGAGCAGTACTTC. It is translated as CASSRTPFYEQYF.

V is TRBV10-3 and J is TRBJ1-6; a weak D match, TRBD1 (6 bases). CDR1 and CDR2 from the germline V gene are ENHRY and SYGVKD. Deletions cut 10 bases from V and 5 bases from J, with 12 bases between. There are 13 residues in the CDR3. The CDR3 loop reads CATRQADNSPLHF. The DNA of the CDR3 is TGTGCCACACGACAGGCCGATAATTCACCCCTCCACTTT.

The V gene is TRBV29-1, the J gene TRBJ1-2, with 7 bases fitting TRBD1. Trimming at V came to 3 bases and at J to 3 bases, leaving 10 bases not matched to a gene. The CDR3 extends over 15 amino acids. The V gene's germline CDR1 is SQVTM and CDR2 ANQGSEA. The CDR3 nucleotides read TGCAGCGTTGACCCTGGATACAGGGGAGACTATGGCTACACCTTC. It is translated as CSVDPGYRGDYGYTF.

The V gene is TRBV30, the J gene TRBJ1-2; D may be TRBD1 (5 bases). Between the trimmed V and J ends, which lost 2 bases and 4 bases, there was a span of 11 bases. Germline V gene sequence: CDR1 GTSNPN, CDR2 SVGIG (reference sequence). This CDR3 has 13 amino acids. The chain's CDR3 is CAWSKGAGYGYTF. The CDR3 DNA reads as TGTGCCTGGAGTAAAGGGGCTGGCTATGGCTACACCTTC.